This T cell receptor beta chain was captured in a study of blood T cell repertoires in COVID-19. Study overall: Acute-phase and convalescent COVID-19 samples originated in the United States, Italy and Spain. T cells, B-cell-depleted T cells, or PBMCs supplied cDNA or gDNA.

V shed 3 bases and J 5 bases; nucleotides not matched to a gene: 9. CDR3 length equals 15 residues. Germline V gene sequence: CDR1 SGHRS, CDR2 YFSETQ. Under the authors' procedure: Nucleated cell number was recorded as an estimate derived from reference gene primer amplification. Method: immunoSEQ multiplex PCR; TCRdb's copy keeps in-frame clones and lacks some. Clonal size and the V and J genes are those of that table, whereas D and trimming came from the DNA. The table shows about 150,000 clones, with about 80% occurring only once. This sequence originates from a woman aged 55-70 years with acute or convalescent COVID-19. Sequenced input: peripheral blood. V gene TRBV5-1 combines with J gene TRBJ1-1; 8 bases map to TRBD1. CDR3 sequence reads: CASSSGQASQTEAFF. The CDR3 DNA reads TGCGCCAGCAGCTCGGGACAGGCTTCCCAAACTGAAGCTTTCTTT.